This record looks at one TCR beta chain sequence and its context. Method: immunoSEQ multiplex PCR; TCRdb's copy keeps in-frame clones and lacks some. The table shows about 82,000 clones, with around 90% occurring only once. The germline V gene encodes CDR1 SGHAT and CDR2 FQNNGV. This CDR3 spans 14 amino acids. The data were taken from a study of technical replicates of blood from four donors. The chain combines TRBV11-2 with TRBJ2-1; 14 positions match TRBD2. Material for sequencing was T cells isolated from PBMCs. This TCR was sampled from a human donor in good health. CDR3 region: CASKGLAGVNEQFF. The CDR3 DNA reads as TGTGCTAGTAAGGGACTAGCGGGAGTGAATGAGCAGTTCTTC.